Shown below are 9 T cell receptor beta chains from a single sample sequenced in a study of cytomegalovirus exposure and HLA in healthy donors. This PCR relied on a set of 60 Vbeta primers and 13 Jbeta primers. The assay was immunoSEQ multiplex PCR, and TCRdb's table has in-frame clones only and misses some. The table has 150,000 to 200,000 clones, roughly 68% seen once. The source material was PBMCs. The receptor source for this set is a man under 40 in good health and CMV-seropositive.

This clone was recorded a few times. V usage is TRBV9 and J usage is TRBJ1-2, with D possibly being TRBD1 (5 bases). V lost 0 bases to trimming and J lost 8 bases, with 11 bases between them. CDR1 SGDLS and CDR2 YYNGEE come from the germline V gene. CDR3 length: 13 amino acids. CDR3 protein: CASSVVGEDGYTF. The CDR3 region has the DNA TGTGCCAGCAGCGTAGTAGGGGAGGACGGCTACACCTTC.

The chain joins TRBV10-3 to TRBJ1-5, with D hard to call. The germline V gene encodes CDR1 ENHRY and CDR2 SYGVKD. CDR3 length: 12 residues. Trimming removed 3 bases from V and 7 bases from J, with 7 bases in between. CDR3 amino acids: CAISDERQPQHF. In DNA form, the CDR3 reads TGTGCCATCAGTGATGAGCGGCAGCCCCAGCATTTT.

The V and J genes are TRBV4-1 and TRBJ2-3, with D perhaps TRBD2 (6 bases). Per the germline V gene, CDR1 is MGHRA and CDR2 is YSYEKL. V was clipped by 1 base and J by 6 bases, with 11 bases between them. This CDR3 spans 14 amino acids. CDR3 protein: CASSQGIGRDTQYF. The CDR3 coding sequence is TGCGCCAGCAGCCAAGGTATAGGGAGGGATACGCAGTATTTT.

The V and J genes are TRBV7-6 and TRBJ2-1; maybe TRBD2 (6 bases). Trimming pared 2 bases from V and 7 bases from J, leaving 9 bases between. Germline loops: CDR1 SGHVS, CDR2 FNYEAQ. This CDR3 contains 13 residues. CDR3 DNA: TGTGCCAGCAGCTTAATGGGGGGTAATGAGCAGTTCTTC. Protein product: CASSLMGGNEQFF.

The rearrangement uses TRBV27 and TRBJ2-3; possibly TRBD1 for D (6 bases). The CDR3 totals 17 residues. Germline V gene lookup returns CDR1 MNHEY and CDR2 SMNVEV (reference sequence). V dropped 5 bases and J dropped 0 bases, with 18 bases sitting between them. The CDR3, as DNA: TGTGCCAGCAGTCTCTACAGGGTCCCCGCTAGCACAGATACGCAGTATTTT. It specifies CASSLYRVPASTDTQYF.

This clone has a handful of counts. The V and J genes are TRBV10-2 and TRBJ1-3; perhaps TRBD1 as D (5 bases). V was pared by 5 bases and J by 2 bases, with 7 bases between. Germline V CDR1 and CDR2: WSHSY, SAAADI. The CDR3 is 13 amino acids. The CDR3 protein is CASSQGAGNTIYF. CDR3 nucleotides: TGCGCCAGCAGTCAAGGGGCTGGAAACACCATATATTTT.

The chain links TRBV7-9 to TRBJ2-1, with 11 bases lining up with TRBD1. CDR1 is SEHNR, CDR2 FQNEAQ, per germline (reference sequence). V gave up 5 bases and J gave up 5 bases; unmatched junction bases: 5. This CDR3 contains 15 residues. CDR3 nucleotides: TGTGCCAGCAGCGCGGGACAGGGGGGAGACAATGAGCAGTTCTTC. Translation: CASSAGQGGDNEQFF.

In its sample, this clone was seen a few times. J is TRBJ2-7 and V is TRBV2; TRBD2 might be the D (5 bases). The CDR3 consists of 14 residues. Trimming took off 6 bases at V and 0 bases at J, with 12 bases between the two ends. Germline V gene sequence: CDR1 SNHLY, CDR2 FYNNEI. The CDR3 loop reads CASSPLSGSYEQYF. CDR3 bases: TGTGCCAGCAGCCCCCTCAGCGGCTCCTACGAGCAGTACTTC.

The rearrangement uses TRBV9 and TRBJ2-5, with TRBD2 matching 9 bases. There are 18 residues in the CDR3. Germline values: CDR1 SGDLS, CDR2 YYNGEE. V lost 5 bases to trimming and J lost 2 bases; unmatched junction nucleotides: 16. The CDR3 is CASSLSGGRAGGQETQYF. For the CDR3, the DNA is TGTGCCAGCAGTCTCTCGGGCGGGAGGGCCGGGGGACAAGAGACCCAGTACTTC.